The 29 T cell receptor beta chains listed next were all sequenced from one sample in a study of blood T cell repertoires in COVID-19. Clones were sequenced by immunoSEQ multiplex PCR, and TCRdb holds only the in-frame ones, with some missing. The repertoire holds some 170,000 clones, with about 85% as singletons. Sample: peripheral blood. These TCRs come from a woman aged 60 to 75 with acute or convalescent COVID-19.

The rearrangement uses TRBV6-1 and TRBJ2-1; perhaps TRBD2 as D (6 bases). CDR3 length: 16 residues. Trimming left V 4 bases short and J 7 bases short, with 20 bases between. Germline CDR1 MNHNS, CDR2 SASEGT. DNA for the CDR3: TGTGCCAGCAGTGTTTACGGGAGTCGGTTTGAGAATGAGCAGTTCTTC. This codes for CASSVYGSRFENEQFF.

The chain uses TRBV2 and TRBJ2-3; 7 nucleotides line up with TRBD1. Trimming removed 3 bases from V and 0 bases from J; junction bases left unmatched: 6. Germline values: CDR1 SNHLY, CDR2 FYNNEI. This CDR3 has 16 amino acids. CDR3 protein: CASSEGQLLSTDTQYF. CDR3 DNA sequence: TGTGCCAGCAGTGAGGGACAGTTACTTAGCACAGATACGCAGTATTTT.

The rearrangement uses TRBV19 and TRBJ2-1, with a weak D call TRBD1 (6 bases). Trimming pared 4 bases from V and 0 bases from J, leaving 25 bases between. CDR3 size: 20 residues. Per the germline V gene, CDR1 is LNHDA and CDR2 is SQIVND (reference sequence). CDR3 bases: TGTGCCAGTAGTACGGTGGGGGACCGGACGGGACACAGCTCCTACAATGAGCAGTTCTTC. It is translated as CASSTVGDRTGHSSYNEQFF.

Points on this clone: Compared with germline, one end of the junction differs, possibly owing to a read error. The gene calls are TRBV5-1 and TRBJ2-3; weak D call: TRBD1 (5 bases). The CDR3 runs 14 residues. CDR1 is SGHRS, CDR2 YFSETQ, per germline. CDR3 nucleotides: TGCGCCAGCAGCTTGGCACAGGCCACAGGTACGCAGTATTTT. Translation gives CASSLAQATGTQYF.

This clone was seen once. The chain carries TRBV6-5 and TRBJ2-7; 11 positions match TRBD1. This CDR3 contains 14 residues. Looked up from germline, CDR1 is MNHEY and CDR2 is SVGAGI. V shed 6 bases, J shed 4 bases, and the junction held 5 bases outside the gene matches. CDR3 in DNA: TGTGCCAGCAGGGGGGACAGGGGGAAGTACGAGCAGTACTTC. Translating it yields CASRGDRGKYEQYF.

The rearrangement joins TRBV7-2 to TRBJ1-1; no clear D. The CDR3 consists of 15 residues. Trimming stripped 5 bases from V and 6 bases from J, with 19 bases between. The germline V gene encodes CDR1 SGHTA and CDR2 FQGNSA. CDR3 residues: CASSLEPGFGAEAFF. DNA for the CDR3: TGTGCCAGCAGCCTTGAGCCGGGGTTTGGCGCTGAAGCTTTCTTT.

The chain uses TRBV27 and TRBJ1-6; D is perhaps TRBD1 (6 bases). Trimming removed 2 bases from V and 5 bases from J, with 19 bases in between. There are 18 residues in the CDR3. The germline V gene encodes CDR1 MNHEY and CDR2 SMNVEV (reference sequence). This CDR3 reads CASSLGGLRPRNNSPLHF. For the CDR3, the DNA is TGTGCCAGCAGTTTAGGGGGCCTTCGACCCCGAAATAATTCACCCCTCCACTTT.

The V and J genes are TRBV7-3 and TRBJ1-3; D unresolved. CDR1 is SGHTA and CDR2 is FQGTGA in the germline V gene. The CDR3 sequence is 14 residues long. The ends were cut back, 2 bases at V and 7 bases at J, with 12 bases in the middle. The CDR3 DNA reads TGTGCCAGCAGCTTAGGGAGTCCCGGGAACACCATATATTTT. Translating gives CASSLGSPGNTIYF.

The chain combines TRBV28 with TRBJ2-1; D unclear. The CDR3 sequence is 14 residues long. CDR1 is MDHEN and CDR2 is SYDVKM in the germline V gene. Deletions cut 7 bases from V and 3 bases from J, with 13 bases between. The CDR3 bases are TGTGCCAGCACAGGCGCCAATAACTACAATGAGCAGTTCTTC. Amino acid sequence: CASTGANNYNEQFF.

The chain is built from TRBV7-9 and TRBJ1-4; possibly TRBD1 for D (6 bases). Germline lookup yields CDR1 SEHNR and CDR2 FQNEAQ (reference sequence). This CDR3 is built from 17 residues. V lost 5 bases and J 0 bases, leaving 16 bases between the germline ends. DNA for the CDR3: TGTGCCAGCAGCCCCCTGACAGGCGTTGCAACTAATGAAAAACTGTTTTTT. Amino acid sequence: CASSPLTGVATNEKLFF.

V gene TRBV28 combines with J gene TRBJ2-7, with D possibly matching TRBD2 (6 bases). The CDR3 contains 12 residues. V gave up 2 bases and J gave up 4 bases, with 6 bases separating them. From germline, CDR1 is MDHEN and CDR2 SYDVKM. CDR3 DNA: TGTGCCAGCAGTTTACGGGGGTACGAGCAGTACTTC. Translating gives CASSLRGYEQYF.

The chain combines TRBV2 with TRBJ2-2; D is unclear. The germline V and J ends were trimmed by 8 bases and 2 bases, with 6 bases remaining between them. The CDR3 covers 12 residues. The germline CDR1 and CDR2 sequences are SNHLY and FYNNEI. CDR3 region: CASLGNTGELFF. In DNA form, the CDR3 reads TGTGCCAGCCTAGGTAACACCGGGGAGCTGTTTTTT.

This chain connects TRBV5-1 to TRBJ2-5, with 16 bases fitting TRBD2. Germline assignment: CDR1 SGHRS and CDR2 YFSETQ. This CDR3 is built from 17 residues. V trimming: 4 bases; J trimming: 4 bases; junction bases outside the gene matches: 7. The CDR3 here is CASSVMGLAGGAETQYF. In nucleotides, the CDR3 is TGCGCCAGCAGCGTGATGGGACTAGCGGGAGGGGCAGAGACCCAGTACTTC.

The V and J genes are TRBV24-1 and TRBJ2-2, with D possibly TRBD2 on 5 matching bases. V was clipped by 5 bases and J by 0 bases, with 9 bases between them. The germline gives CDR1 KGHDR, CDR2 SFDVKD. This CDR3 is built from 15 residues. The CDR3 region is CATSAVAPNTGELFF. The CDR3 DNA follows: TGTGCCACCAGTGCGGTAGCGCCGAACACCGGGGAGCTGTTTTTT.

The genes are TRBV19 and TRBJ1-1; D unresolved. This CDR3 region has 13 residues. Deletions cut 7 bases from V and 3 bases from J, with 12 bases between. Germline V gives CDR1 LNHDA, CDR2 SQIVND (reference sequence). CDR3 sequence reads: CASNPRVHTEAFF. CDR3 in DNA: TGTGCCAGTAACCCGAGGGTTCACACTGAAGCTTTCTTT.

The chain links TRBV11-3 to TRBJ2-7; D gene ambiguous. Between the trimmed V and J ends, which lost 4 bases and 8 bases, there was a span of 18 bases. CDR1 SGHNT and CDR2 YENEEA come from the germline V gene. This CDR3 region has 14 residues. For the CDR3, the DNA is TGTGCCAGCAGCTCACACTACGAGCCTAAGAAGCAGTACGTC. As protein: CASSSHYEPKKQYV.

The chain employs TRBV19 and TRBJ2-2; tentative D call: TRBD2 (6 bases). This CDR3 spans 16 amino acids. Per the germline V gene, CDR1 is LNHDA and CDR2 is SQIVND (reference sequence). The V end lost 6 bases, the J end lost 0 bases, and 14 bases lay between the germline ends. DNA of the CDR3: TGTGCCAGTAGCAGAGGGCGGGGTTCGAACACCGGGGAGCTGTTTTTT. It codes for CASSRGRGSNTGELFF.

The CDR3 DNA is TGTGCCATCAGTGAGTCGACTAGCGGGAGTGGGTCCGGGGAGCTGTTTTTT. Translated, it gives CAISESTSGSGSGELFF. The V call is TRBV10-3, the J call TRBJ2-2, with TRBD2 identical over 12 bases. J was trimmed by 6 bases and V by 0 bases; bases with no gene match: 5. The CDR3 loop spans 17 amino acids. The germline CDR1 and CDR2 sequences are ENHRY and SYGVKD.

This clone was detected a few times. V gene TRBV30 combines with J gene TRBJ2-2; weak D call: TRBD1 (6 bases). The CDR3 is made up of 13 amino acids. CDR1 is GTSNPN, CDR2 SVGIG, per germline (reference sequence). V lost 5 bases and J lost 5, with 12 bases in between. The CDR3 spells CAWLLRGTGELFF. In nucleotides, the CDR3 is TGTGCCTGGCTACTTAGGGGGACCGGGGAGCTGTTTTTT.

The J gene is TRBJ2-3, the V gene TRBV3-1 (or the pseudogene TRBV3-2); D not certain. The CDR3 has 14 amino acids. In germline, CDR1 is LGHDT, CDR2 YNNKEL (reference sequence). Trimming stripped 4 bases from V and 0 bases from J, with 8 bases between. CDR3 amino acids: CASSRLTSTDTQYF. CDR3 DNA: TGTGCCAGCAGCCGTTTAACTAGCACAGATACGCAGTATTTT.

The chain couples TRBV21-1 to TRBJ1-5. TRBV21-1 constitutes a pseudogene. The CDR3 has 14 amino acids. CDR3 DNA sequence: TGTGCCAGCAGCAAAGCCCAAACGAGTACGCCCCAGCATTTT. This encodes CASSKAQTSTPQHF.

The table lists this clone with a few counts. The gene calls are TRBV19 and TRBJ2-4, with TRBD1 matching 8 bases. The germline V gene encodes CDR1 LNHDA and CDR2 SQIVND (reference sequence). The CDR3 extends over 18 amino acids. V lost 5 bases to trimming and J lost 0 bases; unmatched junction nucleotides: 12. The CDR3 bases are TGTGCCAGTAGTGGAGGGACAGGCGGGCTACTAGCCAAAAACATTCAGTACTTC. This codes for CASSGGTGGLLAKNIQYF.

The chain links TRBV7-8 to TRBJ2-2, with 7 positions matching TRBD2. The CDR3 has 15 amino acids. Per the germline V gene, CDR1 is SGHVS and CDR2 is FQNEAQ. The V gene end was trimmed by 3 bases and the J gene end by 8 bases; junction bases not matched to a gene: 9. CDR3 sequence (DNA): TGTGCCAGCAGCTTTTTCAGCGGGAAGGTGGGGGAGCTGTTTTTT. Its protein product is CASSFFSGKVGELFF.

V is TRBV30 and J is TRBJ1-2; weak D call: TRBD1 (5 bases). Trimming removed 5 bases from V and 4 bases from J, with 17 bases in between. The CDR3 runs 14 residues. The germline CDR1 and CDR2 sequences are GTSNPN and SVGIG (reference sequence). DNA for the CDR3: TGTGCCTGGCGTCGACCGTCACAGGCCTATGGCTACACCTTC. The encoded protein is CAWRRPSQAYGYTF.

The rearrangement links TRBV6-2 or TRBV6-3 to TRBJ2-3; 8 nucleotides align to TRBD1. CDR1 and CDR2 from the germline V gene are MNHEY and SVGEGT. The V segment lost 2 bases and the J segment 3 bases; nucleotides outside the gene matches: 13. This CDR3 is 18 amino acids long. The CDR3 is CASSYKISDRVMTDTQYF. CDR3 sequence (DNA): TGTGCCAGCAGTTACAAAATCTCGGACAGGGTAATGACAGATACGCAGTATTTT.

The J gene is TRBJ1-6, the V gene TRBV5-1; D is undetermined. V was trimmed by 0 bases and J by 11 bases, leaving 12 bases between them. CDR3 length equals 14 residues. Germline CDR1 SGHRS, CDR2 YFSETQ. The CDR3 sequence: CASSLDGEVAPLHF. The CDR3, as DNA: TGCGCCAGCAGCTTGGACGGTGAGGTGGCACCCCTCCACTTT.

The V gene is TRBV7-9, the J gene TRBJ1-6; D is perhaps TRBD1 (5 bases). The V and J ends lost 1 base and 10 bases respectively, with 14 bases between them. The CDR3 has 15 amino acids. Germline V gene sequence: CDR1 SEHNR, CDR2 FQNEAQ (reference sequence). This CDR3 reads CASSLGWQGGSPLHF. Here the CDR3 DNA reads TGTGCCAGCAGCTTAGGGTGGCAGGGCGGCTCACCCCTCCACTTT.

V usage is TRBV6-6 and J usage is TRBJ1-1, with D maybe TRBD1 (5 bases). Germline V lookup: CDR1 MNHNY, CDR2 SVGAGI (reference sequence). This CDR3 comprises 14 residues. V lost 3 bases and J 4 bases, leaving 12 bases between the germline ends. CDR3 protein: CASSYDSFPTEAFF. In nucleotides, the CDR3 is TGTGCCAGCAGTTATGACAGTTTCCCCACTGAAGCTTTCTTT.

The J gene is TRBJ1-5, the V gene TRBV18; 12 bases align to TRBD1. In germline, CDR1 is KGHSH, CDR2 LQKENI. The length of the CDR3 is 21 residues. V trimming: 4 bases; J trimming: 2 bases; junction bases outside the gene matches: 18. CDR3: CASSLTGRDRGRGGGNQPQHF. CDR3 DNA: TGTGCCAGCTCACTTACCGGGAGGGACAGGGGGCGCGGGGGCGGCAATCAGCCCCAGCATTTT.